This TCR beta chain was found in a study of siplizumab effects on memory and regulatory T cells. Study-wide findings and caveats: Proliferating siplizumab-culture Tregs lacked confirmation of suppressive function. In the presence of siplizumab, alloreactive sequences traceable to unstimulated CD4+ memory cells were significantly reduced. Treatment with siplizumab left mappable alloreactive CD4+ clones averaging approximately 69% Treg-derived, compared with 25% to 30% in controls.

V dropped 5 bases and J dropped 7; count of bases not matched to a gene: 7. Per germline, CDR1 SGHTA and CDR2 FQGNSA. The CDR3 runs 15 residues. Of note for this clone: Its antigen is currently unknown.

TCR templates, some 10^5 per sample, were assayed. The table came from immunoSEQ multiplex PCR; TCRdb's copy has only in-frame clones and leaves some out. This sample yields 85,000 to 130,000 clones, of which roughly 92% are seen a single time; about 0.62% belongs to the top ten. The chain uses TRBV7-2 and TRBJ1-4, with TRBD1 matching 10 bases. Sequencing input: Tregs sorted from blood. This sequence was found in a human donor in good health. The CDR3 DNA reads TGTGCCAGCAGCCCGCGGACAGGGGGAAGTGAAAAACTGTTTTTT. This sequence encodes CASSPRTGGSEKLFF. The full variable domain, with the rest looked up from reference TRBV7-2 and TRBJ1-4, is GAGVSQSPSNKVTEKGKDVELRCDPISGHTALYWYRQSLGQGLEFLIYFQGNSAPDKSGLPSDRFSAERTGGSVSTLTIQRTQQEDSAVYLCASSPRTGGSEKLFFGSGTQLSVL.